This T cell receptor (beta chain) was identified during a study of blood T cells in healthy people across ages. Regarding the study as a whole: The study could not conclusively compare naive and antigen-experienced cells, given its unsorted PBMCs.

With respect to this clonotype: The antigen is undetermined.

The CDR3 extends over 15 amino acids. Germline values: CDR1 SGHTA, CDR2 FQGTGA. For the second PCR, which ran for roughly 6 to 12 cycles, a sample-barcoded 5' primer and a J-beta primer mix were used. TCRdb re-derived calls from the 5' RACE reads in MiXCR, one entry per CDR3 protein. Altogether about 1.1 million distinct CDR3 sequences are present, more than 30% being singletons, with the ten largest covering around 13%. The source material was blood. The origin of this receptor is a man aged 18 to 29 in good health. V is TRBV7-3 and J is TRBJ2-1; D is ambiguous. The J call is in doubt because the DNA end fits TRBJ2-7 better. The CDR3 region has the DNA TGTGCCAGCAGCGGGGATTCCAGCTCCTACAATGAGCAGTACTTC. Translation: CASSGDSSSYNEQYF.